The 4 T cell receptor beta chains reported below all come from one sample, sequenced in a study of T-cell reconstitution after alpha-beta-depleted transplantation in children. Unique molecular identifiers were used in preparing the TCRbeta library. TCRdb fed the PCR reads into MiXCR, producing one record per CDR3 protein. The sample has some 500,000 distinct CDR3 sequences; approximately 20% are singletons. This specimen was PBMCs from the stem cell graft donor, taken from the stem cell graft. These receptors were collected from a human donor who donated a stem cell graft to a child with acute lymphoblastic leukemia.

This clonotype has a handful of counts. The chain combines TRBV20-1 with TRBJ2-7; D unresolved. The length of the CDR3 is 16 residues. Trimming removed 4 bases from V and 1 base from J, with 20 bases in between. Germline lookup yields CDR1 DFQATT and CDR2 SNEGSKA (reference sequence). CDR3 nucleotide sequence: TGCAGTGCTAACCACCGTCGGTACCCGAAATCCTACGAGCAGTACTTC. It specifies CSANHRRYPKSYEQYF.

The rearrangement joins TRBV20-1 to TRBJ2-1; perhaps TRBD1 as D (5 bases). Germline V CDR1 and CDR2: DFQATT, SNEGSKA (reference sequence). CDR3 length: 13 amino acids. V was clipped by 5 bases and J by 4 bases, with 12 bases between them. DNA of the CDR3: TGCAGTGCTCTTAGGGGTTCTTACAATGAGCAGTTCTTC. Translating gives CSALRGSYNEQFF.

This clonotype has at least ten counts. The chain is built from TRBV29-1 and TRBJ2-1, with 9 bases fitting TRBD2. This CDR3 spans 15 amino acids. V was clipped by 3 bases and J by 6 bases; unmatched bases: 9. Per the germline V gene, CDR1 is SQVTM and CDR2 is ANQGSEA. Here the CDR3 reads CSVEWAGGPRNEQFF. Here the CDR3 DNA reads TGCAGCGTTGAGTGGGCGGGAGGGCCACGCAATGAGCAGTTCTTC.

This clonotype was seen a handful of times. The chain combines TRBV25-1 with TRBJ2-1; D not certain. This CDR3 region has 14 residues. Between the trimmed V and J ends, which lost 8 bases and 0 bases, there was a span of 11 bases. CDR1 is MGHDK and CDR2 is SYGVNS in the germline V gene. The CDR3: CASVSLSSYNEQFF. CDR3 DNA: TGTGCCAGCGTTAGCCTGAGCTCCTACAATGAGCAGTTCTTC.